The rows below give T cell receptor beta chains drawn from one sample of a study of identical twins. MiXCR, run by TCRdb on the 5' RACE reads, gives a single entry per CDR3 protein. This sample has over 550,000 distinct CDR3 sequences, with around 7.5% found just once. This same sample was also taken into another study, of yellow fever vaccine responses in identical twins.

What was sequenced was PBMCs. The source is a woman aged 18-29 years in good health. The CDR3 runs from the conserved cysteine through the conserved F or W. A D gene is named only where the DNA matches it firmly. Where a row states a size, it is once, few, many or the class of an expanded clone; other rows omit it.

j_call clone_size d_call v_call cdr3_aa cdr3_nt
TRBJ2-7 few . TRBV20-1 CSAIPLTHSYEQYF TGCAGTGCTATCCCACTTACCCACTCCTACGAGCAGTACTTC
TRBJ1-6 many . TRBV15 CATSSPGTTYNSPLHF TGTGCCACCAGCAGTCCCGGGACAACCTATAATTCACCCCTCCACTTT
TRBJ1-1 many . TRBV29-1 CSVEAVEAFF TGCAGCGTTGAAGCAGTTGAAGCTTTCTTT
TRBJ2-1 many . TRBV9 CASSPEASYNEQFF TGTGCCAGCAGCCCCGAAGCCTCCTACAATGAGCAGTTCTTC
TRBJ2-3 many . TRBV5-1 CASSLIVGKDTQYF TGCGCCAGCAGCCTTATAGTGGGAAAAGATACGCAGTATTTT
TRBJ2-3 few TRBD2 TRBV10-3 CAISATSGADTQYF TGTGCCATCAGTGCGACTAGCGGGGCAGATACGCAGTATTTT
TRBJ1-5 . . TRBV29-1 CSVQTGAGNQPQHF TGCAGCGTTCAAACGGGGGCGGGGAATCAGCCCCAGCATTTT
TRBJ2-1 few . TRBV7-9 CASSHRDEQFF TGTGCCAGCAGCCATAGAGATGAGCAGTTCTTC
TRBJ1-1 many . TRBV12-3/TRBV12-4 CASSPGTFEAFF TGTGCCAGCAGCCCCGGGACATTTGAAGCTTTCTTT
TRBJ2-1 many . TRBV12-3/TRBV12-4 CASSSFGDEQFF TGTGCCAGCAGTTCCTTTGGTGATGAGCAGTTCTTC
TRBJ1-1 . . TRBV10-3 CAISAGTEAFF TGTGCCATCAGTGCGGGCACCGAAGCTTTCTTT
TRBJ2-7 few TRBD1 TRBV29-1 CSVVSRDRGYEQYF TGCAGCGTTGTCAGCCGGGACAGGGGCTACGAGCAGTACTTC
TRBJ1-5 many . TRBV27 CASSFGAGVQPQHF TGTGCCAGCAGTTTCGGGGCAGGGGTTCAGCCCCAGCATTTT
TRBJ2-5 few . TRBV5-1 CASSLTQGGFQETQYF TGCGCCAGCAGCTTGACCCAGGGGGGTTTTCAAGAGACCCAGTACTTC
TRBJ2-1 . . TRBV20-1 CSARSLGTSYNEQFF TGCAGTGCTAGATCTTTAGGGACAAGCTACAATGAGCAGTTCTTC
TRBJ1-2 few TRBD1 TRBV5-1 CASSLDPGQVGSYGYTF TGCGCCAGCAGCTTGGACCCGGGACAGGTCGGTTCCTATGGCTACACCTTC
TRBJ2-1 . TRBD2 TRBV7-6 CASTSGQGGRNTEQFF TGTGCCAGCACCTCCGGGCAGGGCGGGAGAAATACTGAGCAGTTCTTC
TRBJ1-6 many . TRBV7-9 CASSLEGDGSPLHF TGTGCCAGCAGCTTAGAGGGGGACGGATCACCCCTCCACTTT
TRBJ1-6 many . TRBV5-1 CASSLSGRGNSPLHF TGCGCCAGCAGCTTGTCGGGCAGGGGTAATTCACCCCTCCACTTT
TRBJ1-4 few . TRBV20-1 CSASAGYEKLFF TGCAGTGCTAGTGCAGGGTACGAAAAACTGTTTTTT
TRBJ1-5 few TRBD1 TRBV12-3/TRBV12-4 CASSRAQGTQPQHF TGTGCCAGCAGCCGAGCACAGGGGACTCAGCCCCAGCATTTT
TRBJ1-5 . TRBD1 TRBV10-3 CAIWGGTDNQPQHF TGTGCCATCTGGGGGGGGACAGACAATCAGCCCCAGCATTTT
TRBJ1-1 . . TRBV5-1 CASSFGQGMAADTEAFF TGCGCCAGCAGCTTTGGCCAGGGGATGGCGGCGGACACTGAAGCTTTCTTT
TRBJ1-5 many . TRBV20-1 CSASPGGGSNQPQHF TGCAGTGCTAGCCCGGGCGGGGGGTCCAATCAGCCCCAGCATTTT
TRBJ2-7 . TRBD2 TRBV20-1 CSASPTSGRASYEQYF TGCAGTGCTAGCCCCACTAGCGGGAGGGCCTCCTACGAGCAGTACTTC
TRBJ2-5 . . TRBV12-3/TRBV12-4 CASSPNKETQYF TGTGCCAGCAGTCCCAACAAGGAGACCCAGTACTTC
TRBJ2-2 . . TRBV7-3 CASSSGSDTGELFF TGTGCCAGTAGTTCCGGGAGTGACACCGGGGAGCTGTTTTTT